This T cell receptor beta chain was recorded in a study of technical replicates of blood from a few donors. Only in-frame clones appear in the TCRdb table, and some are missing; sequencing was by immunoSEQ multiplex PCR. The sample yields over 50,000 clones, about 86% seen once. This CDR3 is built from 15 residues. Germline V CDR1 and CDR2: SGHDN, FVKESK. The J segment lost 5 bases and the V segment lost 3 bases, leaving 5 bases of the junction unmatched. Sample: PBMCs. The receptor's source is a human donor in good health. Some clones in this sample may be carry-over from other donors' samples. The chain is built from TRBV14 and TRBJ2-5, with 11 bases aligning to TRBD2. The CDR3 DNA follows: TGTGCCAGCAGCCAGACTAGCGGGAACTTTGAGACCCAGTACTTC. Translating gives CASSQTSGNFETQYF.